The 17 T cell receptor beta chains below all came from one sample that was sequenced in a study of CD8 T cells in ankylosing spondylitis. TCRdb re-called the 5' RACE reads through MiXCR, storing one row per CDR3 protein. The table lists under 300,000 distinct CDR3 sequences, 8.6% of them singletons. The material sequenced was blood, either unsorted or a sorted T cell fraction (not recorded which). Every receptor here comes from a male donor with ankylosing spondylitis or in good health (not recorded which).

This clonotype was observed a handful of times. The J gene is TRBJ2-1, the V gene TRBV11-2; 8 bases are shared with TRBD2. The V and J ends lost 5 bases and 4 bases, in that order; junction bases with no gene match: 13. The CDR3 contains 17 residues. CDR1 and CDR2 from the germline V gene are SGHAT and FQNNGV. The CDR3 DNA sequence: TGTGCCAGCAGCCGCCCGTACGGGACTAGGGTATACAATGAGCAGTTCTTC. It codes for CASSRPYGTRVYNEQFF.

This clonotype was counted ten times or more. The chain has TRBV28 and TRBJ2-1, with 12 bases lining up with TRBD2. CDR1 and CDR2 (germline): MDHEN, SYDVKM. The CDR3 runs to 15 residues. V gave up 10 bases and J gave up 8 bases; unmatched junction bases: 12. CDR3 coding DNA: TGTGCCAACAGCCTAACCCTAGCGGGAGGGGATGAGCAGTTCTTC. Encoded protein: CANSLTLAGGDEQFF.

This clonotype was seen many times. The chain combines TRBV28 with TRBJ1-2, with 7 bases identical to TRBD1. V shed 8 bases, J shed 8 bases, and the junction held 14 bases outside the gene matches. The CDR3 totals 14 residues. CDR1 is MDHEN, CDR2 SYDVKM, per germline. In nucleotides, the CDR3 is TGTGCCAGCGCAGTCCGTACAGGGGAGGTGGGCTACACCTTC. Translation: CASAVRTGEVGYTF.

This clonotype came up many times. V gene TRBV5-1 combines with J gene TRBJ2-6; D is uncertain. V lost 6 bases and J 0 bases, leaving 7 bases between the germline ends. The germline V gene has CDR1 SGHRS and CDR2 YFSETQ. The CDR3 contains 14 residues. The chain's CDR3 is CASTPLSGANVLTF. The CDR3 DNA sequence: TGCGCCAGCACCCCCCTCTCTGGGGCCAACGTCCTGACTTTC.

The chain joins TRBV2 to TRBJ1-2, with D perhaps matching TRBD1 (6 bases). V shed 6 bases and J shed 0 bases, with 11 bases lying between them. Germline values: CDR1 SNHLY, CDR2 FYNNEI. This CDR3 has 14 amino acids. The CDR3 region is CASRGQTSNYGYTF. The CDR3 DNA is TGTGCCAGCAGAGGACAGACCTCTAACTATGGCTACACCTTC.

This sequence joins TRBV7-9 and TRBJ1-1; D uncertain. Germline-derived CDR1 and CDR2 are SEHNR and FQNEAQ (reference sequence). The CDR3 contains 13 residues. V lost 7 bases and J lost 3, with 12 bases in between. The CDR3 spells CASNGRSYTEAFF. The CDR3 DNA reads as TGTGCCAGCAACGGAAGATCCTACACTGAAGCTTTCTTT.

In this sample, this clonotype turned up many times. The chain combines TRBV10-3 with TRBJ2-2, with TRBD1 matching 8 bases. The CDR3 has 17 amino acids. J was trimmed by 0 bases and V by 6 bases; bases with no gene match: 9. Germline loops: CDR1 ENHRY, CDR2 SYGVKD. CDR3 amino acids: CAISRGQGTANTGELFF. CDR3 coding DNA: TGTGCCATCAGCCGCGGACAGGGCACCGCGAACACCGGGGAGCTGTTTTTT.

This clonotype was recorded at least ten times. For the CDR3, the DNA is TGCAGTGCTAGAGAAGTTAGCAGAACCTACGAGCAGTACTTC. It translates to CSAREVSRTYEQYF. The chain recombines TRBV20-1 with TRBJ2-7; D gene unclear. This CDR3 is built from 14 residues. V gave up 0 bases and J gave up 2 bases, with 11 bases separating them. Germline CDR1 is DFQATT and CDR2 is SNEGSKA (reference sequence).

As DNA, the CDR3 is TGTGCCAGCAGTTACCCGGACCTCTGGGGGGTCTCCTACGAGCAGTACTTC. It translates to CASSYPDLWGVSYEQYF. This sequence joins TRBV6-2 or TRBV6-3 and TRBJ2-7, with TRBD2 as a possible D gene (6 bases). Germline V gives CDR1 MNHEY, CDR2 SVGEGT. The germline V and J ends were trimmed by 2 bases and 0 bases, with 17 bases remaining between them. This CDR3 spans 17 amino acids.

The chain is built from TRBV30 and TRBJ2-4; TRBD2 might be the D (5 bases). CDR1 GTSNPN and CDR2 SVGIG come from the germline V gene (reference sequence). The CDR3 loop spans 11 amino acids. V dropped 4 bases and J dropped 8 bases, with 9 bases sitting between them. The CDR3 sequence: CAWMGSHIQYF. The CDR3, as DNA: TGTGCCTGGATGGGGAGCCACATTCAGTACTTC. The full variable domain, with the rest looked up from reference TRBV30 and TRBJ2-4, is SQTIHQWPATLVQPVGSPLSLECTVEGTSNPNLYWYRQAAGRGLQLLFYSVGIGQISSEVPQNLSASRPQDRQFILSSKKLLLSDSGFYLCAWMGSHIQYFGAGTRLSVL.

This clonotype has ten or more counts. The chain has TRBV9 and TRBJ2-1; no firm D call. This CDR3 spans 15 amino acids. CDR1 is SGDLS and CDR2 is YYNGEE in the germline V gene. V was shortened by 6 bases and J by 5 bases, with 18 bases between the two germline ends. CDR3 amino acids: CASTSDPLTNNEQFF. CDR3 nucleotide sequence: TGTGCCAGCACCTCCGACCCCCTAACCAACAATGAGCAGTTCTTC.

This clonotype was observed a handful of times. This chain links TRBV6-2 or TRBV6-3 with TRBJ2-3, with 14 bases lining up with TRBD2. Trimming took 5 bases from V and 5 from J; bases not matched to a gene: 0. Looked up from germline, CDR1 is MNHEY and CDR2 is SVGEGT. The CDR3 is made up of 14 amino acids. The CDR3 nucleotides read TGTGCCAGCAGTGGACTAGCGGGAGGAGATACGCAGTATTTT. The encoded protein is CASSGLAGGDTQYF.

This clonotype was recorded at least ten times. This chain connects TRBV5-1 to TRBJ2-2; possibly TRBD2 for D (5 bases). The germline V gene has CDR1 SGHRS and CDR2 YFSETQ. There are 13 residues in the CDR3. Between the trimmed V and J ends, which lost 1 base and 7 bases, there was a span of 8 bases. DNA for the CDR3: TGCGCCAGCAGCTTGAGGGAGAACGGGGAGCTGTTTTTT. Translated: CASSLRENGELFF. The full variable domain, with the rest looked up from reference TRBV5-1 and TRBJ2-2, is KAGVTQTPRYLIKTRGQQVTLSCSPISGHRSVSWYQQTPGQGLQFLFEYFSETQRNKGNFPGRFSGRQFSNSRSEMNVSTLELGDSALYLCASSLRENGELFFGEGSRLTVL.

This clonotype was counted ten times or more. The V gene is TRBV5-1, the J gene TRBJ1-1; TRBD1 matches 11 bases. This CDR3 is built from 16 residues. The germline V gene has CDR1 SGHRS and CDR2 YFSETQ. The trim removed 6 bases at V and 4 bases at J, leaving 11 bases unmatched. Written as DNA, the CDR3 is TGCGCCAGCAAACCGGGACAGGGGGTCTCTAGCACTGAAGCTTTCTTT. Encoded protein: CASKPGQGVSSTEAFF. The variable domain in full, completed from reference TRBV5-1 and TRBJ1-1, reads KAGVTQTPRYLIKTRGQQVTLSCSPISGHRSVSWYQQTPGQGLQFLFEYFSETQRNKGNFPGRFSGRQFSNSRSEMNVSTLELGDSALYLCASKPGQGVSSTEAFFGQGTRLTVV.

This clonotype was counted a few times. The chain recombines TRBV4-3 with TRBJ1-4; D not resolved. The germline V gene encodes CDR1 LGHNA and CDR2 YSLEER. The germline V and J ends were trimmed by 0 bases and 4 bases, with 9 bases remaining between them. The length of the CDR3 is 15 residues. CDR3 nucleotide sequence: TGCGCCAGCAGCCAAGATTTTAGCAATAATGAAAAACTGTTTTTT. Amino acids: CASSQDFSNNEKLFF.

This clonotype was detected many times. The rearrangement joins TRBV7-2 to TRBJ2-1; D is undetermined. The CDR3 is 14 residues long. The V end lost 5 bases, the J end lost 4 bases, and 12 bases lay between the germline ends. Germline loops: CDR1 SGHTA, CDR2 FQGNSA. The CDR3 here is CASSPDITYNEQFF. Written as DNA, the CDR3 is TGTGCCAGCAGCCCAGATATCACTTACAATGAGCAGTTCTTC.

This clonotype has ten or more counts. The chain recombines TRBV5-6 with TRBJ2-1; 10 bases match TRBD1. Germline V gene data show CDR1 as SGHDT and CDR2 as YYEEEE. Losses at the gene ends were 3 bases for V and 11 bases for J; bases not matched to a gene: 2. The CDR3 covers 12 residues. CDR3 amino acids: CASSSDRGKQFF. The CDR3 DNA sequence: TGTGCCAGCAGCTCGGACAGGGGGAAGCAGTTCTTC. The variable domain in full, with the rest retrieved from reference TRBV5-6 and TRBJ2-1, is DAGVTQSPTHLIKTRGQQVTLRCSPKSGHDTVSWYQQALGQGPQFIFQYYEEEERQRGNFPDRFSGHQFPNYSSELNVNALLLGDSALYLCASSSDRGKQFFGPGTRLTVL.